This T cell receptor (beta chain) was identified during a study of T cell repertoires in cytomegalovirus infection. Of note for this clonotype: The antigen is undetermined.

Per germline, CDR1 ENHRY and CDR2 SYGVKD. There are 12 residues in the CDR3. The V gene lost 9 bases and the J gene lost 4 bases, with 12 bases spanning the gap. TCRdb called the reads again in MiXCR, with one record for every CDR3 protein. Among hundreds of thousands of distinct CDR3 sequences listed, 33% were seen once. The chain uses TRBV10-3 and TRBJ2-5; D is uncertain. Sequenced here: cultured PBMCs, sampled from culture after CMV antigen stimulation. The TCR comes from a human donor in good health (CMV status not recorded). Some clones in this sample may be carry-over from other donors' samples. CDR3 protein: CAIDIPSETQYF. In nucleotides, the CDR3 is TGTGCCATAGACATTCCCTCAGAGACCCAGTACTTC.